This TCR beta chain was retrieved from a study of T cell repertoires in cytomegalovirus infection. Whole-study context: Public signatures in TCR beta pointed to CMV infection and matching HLA type.

Germline V gene data show CDR1 as SQVTM and CDR2 as ANQGSEA. Trimming cost V 4 bases and J 1 base, with 14 bases left between them. The CDR3 has 14 residues. Study-level findings and limits: The response measured ex vivo was dominated by TCR beta clonotypes (HLA-C-restricted and CMV-specific).

This clonotype was observed a handful of times. The antigen is not known. TCRdb used MiXCR to reprocess the reads, holding one entry per CDR3 protein. The sample includes around 260,000 distinct CDR3 sequences, 25% of them seen just once. This TCR was sampled from a human donor in good health (CMV status not recorded). Some clones in this sample may be carry-over from other donors' samples. The sample taken for sequencing was PBMCs. The chain has TRBV29-1 and TRBJ2-7; D may be TRBD1 (6 bases). The CDR3 protein is CSVADRPFSYEQYF. CDR3 DNA: TGCAGCGTTGCGGACAGACCCTTTTCCTACGAGCAGTACTTC.